The 11 T cell receptor beta chains listed next were all sequenced from one sample in a study of T cells expressing NK-cell markers. With the 5' RACE reads reprocessed, TCRdb shows one record per CDR3 protein and no DNA. The sample's table shows a few hundred thousand distinct CDR3 sequences. Sequenced sample: blood T cells: a sorted CD56 or NKG2C T cell subset, CD4+ or CD8+ T cells, or bulk PBMC T cells (not recorded which). Every receptor here comes from a woman in her forties or fifties in good health.

This rearrangement joins TRBV2 to TRBJ2-1; TCRdb calls TRBD2, which cannot be checked without DNA. The CDR3 is made up of 17 amino acids. CDR1 is SNHLY and CDR2 is FYNNEI in the germline V gene. The CDR3: CASTGTSGRVIYNEQFF.

The chain carries TRBV18 and TRBJ2-6. The germline V gene encodes CDR1 KGHSH and CDR2 LQKENI. The CDR3 runs to 16 residues. CDR3 sequence reads: CASRQLRISGANVLTF.

V gene TRBV7-6 combines with J gene TRBJ2-1; the D call from TCRdb, TRBD1, cannot be confirmed without DNA. Germline V lookup: CDR1 SGHVS, CDR2 FNYEAQ. The CDR3 totals 16 residues. The CDR3: CASSLEGLPGYNEQFF.

The chain uses TRBV12-3 or TRBV12-4 and TRBJ2-2; the D call of TRBD1 rests on TCRdb alone, since no DNA is present to check it. This CDR3 region has 13 residues. The CDR3: CASNGSPGSELFF.

The chain recombines TRBV29-1 with TRBJ2-7; TCRdb names TRBD2, which stays unverified in the absence of DNA. CDR1 and CDR2 (germline): SQVTM, ANQGSEA. The CDR3 has 14 residues. The CDR3 reads CSVEEWRGTYEQYF.

CDR3 sequence reads: CAISDRGTNEKLFF. The rearrangement links TRBV10-3 to TRBJ1-4; TCRdb names TRBD1, which stays unverified in the absence of DNA. The CDR3 spans 14 residues. Germline V gene lookup returns CDR1 ENHRY and CDR2 SYGVKD.

The chain employs TRBV12-3 or TRBV12-4 and TRBJ2-7; the TCRdb D gene call, TRBD2, has no DNA to confirm it. The CDR3 contains 16 residues. The CDR3 region is CASSPKLAEEGWEQYF.

This chain joins TRBV7-9 and TRBJ2-4. This CDR3 has 12 residues. The V gene's germline CDR1 is SEHNR and CDR2 FQNEAQ (reference sequence). The CDR3 protein is CASSLVENIQYF.

J is TRBJ2-2 and V is TRBV12-3 or TRBV12-4; no DNA is available, so the TRBD2 call from TCRdb remains unchecked. This CDR3 has 16 amino acids. CDR3 region: CATIAGTRKNTGELFF.

The chain is built from TRBV9 and TRBJ2-1. In germline, CDR1 is SGDLS, CDR2 YYNGEE. The CDR3 has 14 amino acids. The CDR3 reads CASSVHLKGNEQFF. The full variable domain, its missing parts supplied by reference TRBV9 and TRBJ2-1, is DSGVTQTPKHLITATGQRVTLRCSPRSGDLSVYWYQQSLDQGLQFLIQYYNGEERAKGNILERFSAQQFPDLHSELNLSSLELGDSALYFCASSVHLKGNEQFFGPGTRLTVL.

The chain employs TRBV29-1 and TRBJ2-1; absent DNA, TCRdb's TRBD2 call cannot be checked. CDR3 length: 16 residues. The germline V gene has CDR1 SQVTM and CDR2 ANQGSEA. The CDR3: CSVVFSSGNYYNEQFF.